This TCR beta chain came from a study of control samples from healthy donors and cancer patients. Some clones are missing from TCRdb's copy, which holds only in-frame ones; the method was immunoSEQ multiplex PCR. The sample records over 150,000 clones, around 90% being singletons. The sequenced sample was blood. The receptor's source is a woman aged 40 to 50 in good health.

The CDR3 coding sequence is TGCGCCAGCAGCCAATTCAAAGGACAGGGGGCGCTCAATGAGCAGTTCTTC. It codes for CASSQFKGQGALNEQFF. The gene calls are TRBV4-1 and TRBJ2-1, with 11 bases lining up with TRBD1. Germline assignment: CDR1 MGHRA and CDR2 YSYEKL. Unmatched junction bases numbered 9, after V lost 2 bases and J lost 6 bases. CDR3 length: 17 amino acids.